This passage covers 25 T cell receptor beta chains from one sample sequenced in a study of OX40 agonist ivuxolimab in advanced cancers. Sequenced by immunoSEQ multiplex PCR; TCRdb stores in-frame clones only, minus some. This sample has 15,000 to 20,000 clones, with 85% to 95% found just once. Specimen: CD4+ or CD8+ T cells sorted from blood, collected in a trial of the OX40 agonist ivuxolimab. The receptors originated from an adult with an advanced solid tumor such as melanoma, head and neck, liver or kidney cancer.

This chain joins TRBV5-8 and TRBJ2-5; the D is unclear. CDR1 and CDR2 (germline): SGHTS, YDEGEE. Trimming cost V 2 bases and J 3 bases, with 11 bases left between them. This CDR3 is built from 14 residues. In DNA, the CDR3 is TGTGCCAGCAGCTTCACAGTTCTGGAAGAGACCCAGTACTTC. Translating gives CASSFTVLEETQYF.

This clone showed up just once. The chain couples TRBV6-1 to TRBJ1-1; D is unclear. The germline V gene has CDR1 MNHNS and CDR2 SASEGT. The CDR3 runs 13 residues. Trimming removed 1 base at V and 1 base at J, with 4 bases between. This CDR3 reads CASSEGQNTEAFF. The CDR3 DNA reads TGTGCCAGCAGTGAAGGCCAGAACACTGAAGCTTTCTTT.

The chain uses TRBV6-5 and TRBJ1-2, with a possible D match to TRBD1 (5 bases). The V end lost 2 bases, the J end lost 6 bases, and 10 bases lay between the germline ends. The CDR3 has 13 residues. The germline gives CDR1 MNHEY, CDR2 SVGAGI. CDR3 nucleotide sequence: TGTGCCAGCAGTTACAACGGGGGTGATGGCTACACCTTC. As protein: CASSYNGGDGYTF.

In this sample, this clone turned up once. This chain connects TRBV7-9 to TRBJ2-2, with D uncertain. Germline V gives CDR1 SEHNR, CDR2 FQNEAQ (reference sequence). V was cut by 8 bases and J by 6 bases, with 7 bases left in between. The CDR3 sequence is 11 residues long. The CDR3 loop is CASEWAGELFF. Written as DNA, the CDR3 is TGTGCCAGCGAATGGGCCGGGGAGCTGTTTTTT.

The rearrangement uses TRBV27 and TRBJ1-2; TRBD1 matches at 9 bases. The germline V gene has CDR1 MNHEY and CDR2 SMNVEV (reference sequence). The CDR3 runs to 14 residues. Losses at the gene ends were 5 bases for V and 6 bases for J; bases not matched to a gene: 7. The chain's CDR3 is CASSLWGTGNGYTF. The CDR3 coding sequence is TGTGCCAGCAGTCTATGGGGGACAGGGAATGGCTACACCTTC.

The chain recombines TRBV28 with TRBJ2-7; TRBD1 matches at 7 bases. The V gene end was trimmed by 6 bases and the J gene end by 4 bases; junction bases not matched to a gene: 3. Germline V CDR1 and CDR2: MDHEN, SYDVKM. The CDR3 consists of 12 residues. The CDR3 region has the DNA TGTGCCAGCAGGACGACAGGGTACGAGCAGTACTTC. It codes for CASRTTGYEQYF.

V and J are TRBV2 and TRBJ1-6; 8 bases are shared with TRBD1. The germline gives CDR1 SNHLY, CDR2 FYNNEI. V trimming: 11 bases; J trimming: 1 base; junction bases outside the gene matches: 4. The CDR3 runs to 14 residues. CDR3 residues: CAYRGVSYNSPLHF. CDR3 sequence (DNA): TGTGCCTACAGGGGGGTTTCCTATAATTCACCCCTCCACTTT.

This clone showed up just once. The J gene is TRBJ2-1, the V gene TRBV11-3; TRBD2 matches at 12 bases. Per the germline V gene, CDR1 is SGHNT and CDR2 is YENEEA. The V and J ends lost 2 bases and 0 bases, in that order; junction bases with no gene match: 8. The CDR3 totals 19 residues. The chain's CDR3 is CASSLKAQTSGSSYNEQFF. The CDR3 DNA is TGTGCCAGCAGCTTAAAGGCTCAGACTAGCGGGAGCTCCTACAATGAGCAGTTCTTC.

The chain joins TRBV7-9 to TRBJ2-5; D assignment may be TRBD1 or TRBD2 (5 bases each). The J call may be faulty, since TRBJ2-7 better matches the DNA end. The germline V gene encodes CDR1 SEHNR and CDR2 FQNEAQ (reference sequence). This CDR3 comprises 14 residues. The CDR3 coding sequence is TGTGCCAGCAGCTCGGCCGGGGCCCACTACGAGCAGTACTTC. This translates into CASSSAGAHYEQYF.

The chain has TRBV9 and TRBJ2-1, with 7 nucleotides matching TRBD1. V shed 3 bases, J shed 9 bases, and the junction held 9 bases outside the gene matches. Germline V gene lookup returns CDR1 SGDLS and CDR2 YYNGEE. The CDR3 totals 14 residues. CDR3 sequence reads: CASSGGGGPFEQFF. For the CDR3, the DNA is TGTGCCAGCAGCGGAGGGGGCGGGCCCTTTGAGCAGTTCTTC.

The chain joins TRBV15 to TRBJ2-5; weak D call: TRBD2 (6 bases). This CDR3 region has 14 residues. The ends were cut back, 6 bases at V and 0 bases at J, with 11 bases in the middle. Germline V gene data show CDR1 as LNHNV and CDR2 as YYDKDF (reference sequence). CDR3 coding DNA: TGTGCCACCAGTACTCTAGCGAACCAAGAGACCCAGTACTTC. Amino acids: CATSTLANQETQYF.

The V and J genes are TRBV7-6 and TRBJ2-1; no clear D. The CDR3 contains 17 residues. V dropped 4 bases and J dropped 7 bases, with 23 bases sitting between them. Germline CDR1 reads SGHVS; CDR2 reads FNYEAQ. The CDR3 spells CASSSTDTVGYRNEQFF. The CDR3 region has the DNA TGTGCCAGCAGCTCCACCGATACCGTAGGCTATCGAAATGAGCAGTTCTTC.

The gene calls are TRBV29-1 and TRBJ2-1, with D possibly being TRBD2 (5 bases). V was trimmed by 3 bases and J by 3 bases, leaving 12 bases between them. Germline V gene lookup returns CDR1 SQVTM and CDR2 ANQGSEA. The CDR3 has 14 residues. CDR3 sequence: CSVDSSGYYNEQFF. As DNA, the CDR3 is TGCAGCGTTGACTCGAGCGGCTACTACAATGAGCAGTTCTTC.

This chain connects TRBV10-1 to TRBJ2-7; 11 bases are shared with TRBD1. The CDR3 totals 12 residues. Per germline, CDR1 WNHNN and CDR2 SYGVQD (reference sequence). Trimming cost V 8 bases and J 4 bases; bases outside gene matches: 1. The CDR3 DNA follows: TGCGCCAGCGGGACAGGGGGGTACGAGCAGTACTTC. It translates to CASGTGGYEQYF.

The J gene is TRBJ1-6, the V gene TRBV21-1. TRBV21-1 is listed as a pseudogene. This CDR3 has 17 amino acids. DNA for the CDR3: TGTGCCAGCAGAGGCCTCGTAGCTACACATACTAATTCACCCCTCCACTTT. Translating gives CASRGLVATHTNSPLHF.

V is TRBV19 and J is TRBJ2-2; 13 bases align to TRBD2. With V trimmed by 5 bases and J by 6 bases, 12 bases remained unmatched. The CDR3 has 18 amino acids. CDR1 is LNHDA, CDR2 SQIVND, per germline (reference sequence). CDR3 coding DNA: TGTGCCAGTAGTCACGGGACTAGCGGGGCGCCCCCAGCCGGGGAGCTGTTTTTT. The encoded protein is CASSHGTSGAPPAGELFF. The complete variable domain, with remaining parts taken from reference TRBV19 and TRBJ2-2, reads DGGITQSPKYLFRKEGQNVTLSCEQNLNHDAMYWYRQDPGQGLRLIYYSQIVNDFQKGDIAEGYSVSREKKESFPLTVTSAQKNPTAFYLCASSHGTSGAPPAGELFFGEGSRLTVL.

This clone has just a few counts. The V and J genes are TRBV28 and TRBJ2-5; D not resolved. Trimming took 2 bases from V and 5 from J, leaving 15 bases between them. Germline loops: CDR1 MDHEN, CDR2 SYDVKM. This CDR3 is built from 15 residues. The CDR3 region is CASSLSTIAEETQYF. The CDR3 DNA is TGTGCCAGCAGTTTAAGTACGATTGCAGAGGAGACCCAGTACTTC.

With respect to this clone: The junction differs from germline at one of its ends, possibly a read error. Other DNA variants within this sample encode the same CDR3. The CDR3 loop reads CASSPLDRPTGELFF. The CDR3 DNA sequence: TGCGCCAGCTCACCGTTGGACAGACCCACCGGGGAGCTGTTTTTT. The chain employs TRBV18 and TRBJ2-2; a weak D match, TRBD1 (6 bases). There are 15 residues in the CDR3. Germline V gene data show CDR1 as KGHSH and CDR2 as LQKENI.

This clone has a single count. This rearrangement joins TRBV27 to TRBJ2-5; D is tentatively TRBD1 or TRBD2 (5 bases each). V shed 5 bases and J shed 4 bases, with 14 bases lying between them. CDR1 and CDR2 (germline): MNHEY, SMNVEV (reference sequence). There are 14 residues in the CDR3. The CDR3 DNA reads as TGTGCCAGCAGTCCCCGTCCTGGGGGAGAGACCCAGTACTTC. This gives the protein CASSPRPGGETQYF.

Worth noting for this clone: This specimen includes other DNA sequences encoding the same CDR3. The chain joins TRBV7-9 to TRBJ1-1; D unresolved. V was shortened by 3 bases and J by 1 base, with 6 bases between the two germline ends. This CDR3 has 13 amino acids. Germline CDR1 is SEHNR and CDR2 is FQNEAQ (reference sequence). DNA for the CDR3: TGTGCCAGCAGCTTCGAAGGGAACACTGAAGCTTTCTTT. As protein: CASSFEGNTEAFF.

The V call is TRBV28, the J call TRBJ2-3; 11 bases match TRBD2. The CDR3 totals 14 residues. With V trimmed by 7 bases and J by 6 bases, 6 bases remained unmatched. Germline values: CDR1 MDHEN, CDR2 SYDVKM. As DNA, the CDR3 is TGTGCCAGCACTACTAGCGGGAGCATCGATACGCAGTATTTT. Residues: CASTTSGSIDTQYF.

The rearrangement links TRBV5-4 to TRBJ2-3; TRBD1 might be the D (5 bases). The germline CDR1 and CDR2 sequences are SGHNT and YYREEE (reference sequence). The V and J ends lost 1 base and 0 bases respectively, with 21 bases between them. This CDR3 is built from 19 residues. The CDR3 DNA sequence: TGTGCCAGCAGCTTGCAGTATATGCTGGGGCTGTCTAGCACAGATACGCAGTATTTT. This gives the protein CASSLQYMLGLSSTDTQYF.

The chain has TRBV7-9 and TRBJ2-3; possible D gene TRBD1, 6 bases. V dropped 5 bases and J dropped 5 bases, with 11 bases sitting between them. This CDR3 region has 13 residues. CDR1 is SEHNR and CDR2 is FQNEAQ in the germline V gene (reference sequence). CDR3 sequence: CASSAPGVDTQYF. The CDR3 DNA reads as TGTGCCAGCAGCGCCCCAGGGGTAGATACGCAGTATTTT.

The V call is TRBV9, the J call TRBJ1-3; TRBD1 aligns across 9 bases. This CDR3 is built from 15 residues. V shed 4 bases, J shed 3 bases, and the junction held 5 bases outside the gene matches. Per germline, CDR1 SGDLS and CDR2 YYNGEE. CDR3 DNA: TGTGCCAGCAGCCCCTGGGACAGGGTTGGAAACACCATATATTTT. Protein sequence: CASSPWDRVGNTIYF. Drawing the rest from reference TRBV9 and TRBJ1-3, the complete variable domain is DSGVTQTPKHLITATGQRVTLRCSPRSGDLSVYWYQQSLDQGLQFLIQYYNGEERAKGNILERFSAQQFPDLHSELNLSSLELGDSALYFCASSPWDRVGNTIYFGEGSWLTVV.

This clone was recorded once. The CDR3 region has the DNA TGTGCCAGCAGCTTGCTGGGGACATCGAACTATGGCTACACCTTC. This sequence encodes CASSLLGTSNYGYTF. This sequence joins TRBV5-4 and TRBJ1-2, with TRBD1 as a possible D gene (6 bases). Germline loops: CDR1 SGHNT, CDR2 YYREEE (reference sequence). The CDR3 is made up of 15 amino acids. V was cut by 1 base and J by 2 bases, with 12 bases left in between.